This TCR beta chain is drawn from a study of OX40 agonist ivuxolimab in advanced cancers. Study-wide findings and caveats: CD4+ and CD8+ T cells in blood underwent clonal expansion by week 6 at 0.1 to 3.0 mg/kg. Expanded clones were, on average, more numerous in CD8+ T cells than in CD4+.

Germline V gene lookup returns CDR1 MNHNS and CDR2 SASEGT. This CDR3 is built from 14 residues. Sequencing used immunoSEQ multiplex PCR; TCRdb keeps in-frame clones, though not all of them. Of some 55,000 clones listed, 90% to 95% are singletons. Comment on this clone: No antigen is known for it. Germline and junction disagree at one end, which may indicate a read error.

The receptor was derived from an adult with an advanced solid tumor such as melanoma, head and neck, liver or kidney cancer. This specimen consisted of CD4+ or CD8+ T cells sorted from blood, obtained in a trial of the OX40 agonist ivuxolimab. The V call is TRBV6-1, the J call TRBJ1-2; TRBD1 aligns across 8 bases. CDR3 bases: TGTGCCAGCAGGGAAGCAGGGGGCAACTATGGCTACACCTTC. Amino acid sequence: CASREAGGNYGYTF.